A selection of T cell receptor beta chains follows, all from one sample in a study of breast tumors, draining lymph nodes, adjacent tissues. TCRdb processed the multiplex PCR reads anew with MiXCR; each CDR3 protein has one entry. The sample has around 230,000 distinct CDR3 sequences, roughly 32% seen once; the top ten hold about 1.4%. Material for sequencing was axillary lymph node tissue. The receptors were sampled from a female donor with breast cancer. Some clones in this sample may be carry-over from other donors' samples. Both conserved end residues are part of each CDR3. D genes are given only for firm matches. Size tells how often a clone was seen (once, few, many) or the class of an expanded clone, and some rows leave it out.

D,J,size,length,V,CDR3,DNA
TRBD1,TRBJ2-1,many,14,TRBV5-8,CASSRGQAANEQFF,TGTGCCAGCAGCCGAGGACAGGCTGCAAATGAGCAGTTCTTC
TRBD1,TRBJ1-4,many,15,TRBV4-1,CASSHSGTGYEKLFF,TGCGCCAGCAGCCACTCCGGGACAGGGTACGAAAAACTGTTTTTT
NA,TRBJ1-5,many,14,TRBV11-2,CASSLAGPNQPQHF,TGTGCCAGCAGCTTAGCGGGACCGAATCAGCCCCAGCATTTT
NA,TRBJ1-2,many,13,TRBV2,CASTATREGGYTF,TGTGCCAGCACTGCGACAAGGGAAGGCGGCTACACCTTC
TRBD2,TRBJ2-7,many,15,TRBV7-3,CASSYLAGGPYEQYF,TGTGCCAGCAGCTACTTAGCGGGAGGCCCCTACGAGCAGTACTTC
TRBD2,TRBJ2-3,NA,15,TRBV20-1,CSARGTSGRAYTQYF,TGCAGTGCTAGAGGGACTAGCGGGAGGGCTTATACGCAGTATTTT
TRBD2,TRBJ2-7,many,14,TRBV20-1,CSAWTSGFFYEQYF,TGCAGTGCTTGGACTAGCGGATTCTTCTACGAGCAGTACTTC
TRBD2,TRBJ2-1,many,14,TRBV20-1,CSARGLAGAREQFF,TGCAGTGCTAGAGGGCTAGCGGGAGCGAGGGAGCAGTTCTTC
NA,TRBJ1-3,many,14,TRBV9,CASSVESSGNTIYF,TGTGCCAGCAGCGTAGAAAGCTCTGGAAACACCATATATTTT
NA,TRBJ2-3,NA,16,TRBV7-3,CASSLEGGRYTDTQYF,TGTGCCAGCAGCTTAGAGGGGGGGAGGTACACAGATACGCAGTATTTT
NA,TRBJ1-6,many,15,TRBV20-1,CSARERSSYNSPLHF,TGCAGTGCTAGAGAGCGGAGCTCCTATAATTCACCCCTCCACTTT
NA,TRBJ1-4,NA,16,TRBV5-1,CASSPNPRSTNEKLFF,TGCGCCAGCAGCCCCAACCCCCGATCAACTAATGAAAAACTGTTCTTT
TRBD1,TRBJ1-5,many,14,TRBV28,CATRRQGNNQPQHF,TGTGCCACCAGACGACAGGGGAACAATCAGCCCCAGCATTTT
TRBD1,TRBJ2-7,many,13,TRBV29-1,CSVERDRGYEQYF,TGCAGCGTTGAGAGGGACAGGGGATACGAGCAGTACTTC
TRBD2,TRBJ2-2,many,16,TRBV28,CASRPGLAGPTGELFF,TGTGCCAGCCGCCCTGGACTAGCGGGGCCAACCGGGGAGCTGTTTTTT
NA,TRBJ2-7,many,14,TRBV6-5,CASSYRGTTYEQYF,TGTGCCAGCAGTTATAGAGGGACAACCTACGAGCAGTACTTC
TRBD1,TRBJ2-7,NA,14,TRBV12-3/TRBV12-4,CAGTLGGQGYEQYF,TGTGCCGGCACCCTCGGGGGACAGGGCTACGAGCAGTACTTC
NA,TRBJ1-4,once,14,TRBV2,CASSVTRYNGKLFF,TGTGCCAGCAGTGTGACGAGGTACAATGGAAAACTGTTTTTT
NA,TRBJ1-2,many,12,TRBV20-1,CSAVGTVYGYTF,TGCAGTGCGGTCGGGACCGTGTATGGCTACACCTTC
TRBD2,TRBJ2-1,few,12,TRBV9,CASSVGGGEQFF,TGTGCCAGCAGCGTAGGGGGGGGGGAGCAGTTCTTC
TRBD2,TRBJ2-1,many,12,TRBV9,CASSRGGDPEFF,TGTGCCAGCAGCCGTGGGGGGGACCCAGAGTTCTTC
NA,TRBJ2-3,few,16,TRBV12-5,CASGFGLGGYTDTQYF,TGTGCTAGTGGTTTCGGGTTAGGGGGTTACACAGATACGCAGTATTTT
NA,TRBJ2-3,NA,14,TRBV9,CASFPGRAGDTQYF,TGTGCCAGCTTCCCGGGGCGGGCTGGAGATACGCAGTATTTT
NA,TRBJ2-2,many,12,TRBV19,CATELYTGELFF,TGTGCCACCGAATTGTACACCGGGGAGCTGTTTTTT
NA,TRBJ2-2,NA,14,TRBV6-5,CASSHAGGTGELFF,TGTGCCAGCAGTCACGCCGGTGGCACCGGGGAGCTGTTTTTT
TRBD2,TRBJ2-1,NA,16,TRBV6-5,CASSHGRLAGGFEQFF,TGTGCCAGCAGTCACGGGCGACTAGCGGGAGGTTTTGAGCAGTTCTTC
TRBD2,TRBJ2-1,once,15,TRBV9,CASNPQGSGSYEQFF,TGTGCCAGCAACCCCCAGGGGAGCGGGAGCTATGAGCAGTTCTTC
NA,TRBJ2-5,NA,15,TRBV11-2,CASSLGQGIYETQYF,TGTGCCAGCAGCTTAGGCCAGGGTATCTACGAGACCCAGTACTTC
NA,TRBJ2-1,many,12,TRBV4-1,CASIGGGNEQFF,TGCGCCAGCATAGGAGGGGGGAATGAGCAGTTCTTC
NA,TRBJ1-5,NA,13,TRBV20-1,CGARDQMGSYRHF,TGCGGTGCTAGAGATCAGATGGGATCGTACCGGCATTTT
NA,TRBJ2-7,NA,16,TRBV7-2,CASSLDGSGSSYVQYF,TGTGCCAGCAGCTTAGATGGTAGCGGCAGTTCCTACGTGCAGTACTTC
TRBD2,TRBJ2-5,NA,15,TRBV7-3,CASSLLRGGMEAQHF,TGTGCCAGCAGCCTACTACGGGGGGGAATGGAGGCCCAGCACTTC
NA,TRBJ2-2,many,15,TRBV20-1,CSARGNSENTGELFF,TGCAGTGCGAGAGGGAATAGCGAGAACACCGGGGAGCTGTTTTTT
NA,TRBJ1-4,NA,13,TRBV19,CASSVQGNEKLFF,TGTGCCAGTAGTGTCCAGGGGAATGAAAAACTGTTTTTT
NA,TRBJ1-4,many,15,TRBV7-6,CASSLTPGQNEKLFF,TGTGCCAGCAGCTTGACCCCGGGACAAAATGAAAAACTGTTTTTT
NA,TRBJ2-3,NA,15,TRBV5-6,CASSLRIASTDTQYF,TGTGCCAGCAGCTTGAGAATAGCGAGCACAGATACGCAGTATTTT
NA,TRBJ1-1,NA,15,TRBV14,CASSPPGTFNTEAFF,TGTGCCAGCAGCCCCCCTGGGACCTTCAACACTGAAGCTTTCTTT
NA,TRBJ2-3,many,14,TRBV9,CASSPKDYPDTQYF,TGTGCCAGCAGCCCCAAGGACTATCCAGATACGCAGTATTTT
NA,TRBJ1-4,many,14,TRBV27,CASSFRVTNEKLFF,TGTGCCAGCAGTTTTCGGGTCACTAATGAAAAACTGTTTTTT
TRBD2,TRBJ2-1,many,16,TRBV7-6,CASSLGGGRGGGEHRF,TGTGCCAGCAGCTTAGGCGGCGGGAGGGGGGGAGGGGAGCACCGCTTC
NA,TRBJ1-2,many,13,TRBV20-1,CSARGTGNYGYTF,TGCAGTGCTAGAGGGACTGGTAACTATGGCTACACCTTC
NA,TRBJ2-3,many,15,TRBV18,CASSPRGEVTDTQYF,TGTGCCAGCTCACCACGGGGAGAGGTCACAGATACGCAGTATTTT